This passage covers 25 T cell receptor beta chains from one sample sequenced in a study of OX40 agonist ivuxolimab in advanced cancers. Profiling relied on immunoSEQ multiplex PCR, and the TCRdb table lists in-frame clones only, not all of them. The sample holds 50,000 or so clones, approximately 89% seen once. The specimen comprised CD4+ or CD8+ T cells sorted from blood, sampled in a trial of the OX40 agonist ivuxolimab. The receptors stem from an adult with an advanced solid tumor such as melanoma, head and neck, liver or kidney cancer.

CDR3 loop: CSGLAGLSTDTQYF. The DNA for the CDR3 is TGCAGCGGTTTAGCGGGCCTTAGCACAGATACGCAGTATTTT. J is TRBJ2-3 and V is TRBV29-1, with TRBD2 matching 7 bases. Germline V CDR1 and CDR2: SQVTM, ANQGSEA. V lost 7 bases, J lost 0 bases, and 7 bases stayed unmatched. The CDR3 runs 14 residues.

The chain joins TRBV7-6 to TRBJ2-2, with D uncertain. Per germline, CDR1 SGHVS and CDR2 FNYEAQ. The ends were cut back, 1 base at V and 7 bases at J, with 10 bases in the middle. The CDR3 is 14 residues long. CDR3 amino acids: CASSLVSLGGELFF. The CDR3 region has the DNA TGTGCCAGCAGCTTAGTTTCCTTGGGCGGGGAGCTGTTTTTT.

The chain couples TRBV19 to TRBJ1-2, with 9 bases identical to TRBD1. The CDR3 is 16 amino acids. Per germline, CDR1 LNHDA and CDR2 SQIVND (reference sequence). V lost 1 base to trimming and J lost 0 bases; unmatched junction nucleotides: 3. This CDR3 reads CASSIGQGVANYGYTF. The DNA for the CDR3 is TGTGCCAGTAGTATAGGACAGGGGGTAGCTAACTATGGCTACACCTTC.

The genes are TRBV15 and TRBJ1-1; no clear D gene. Germline loops: CDR1 LNHNV, CDR2 YYDKDF (reference sequence). CDR3 length equals 14 residues. V shed 6 bases and J shed 4 bases, with 15 bases lying between them. The CDR3 nucleotides read TGTGCCACCAGGCCCCCCCCGGGAGGCACTGAAGCTTTCTTT. Protein sequence: CATRPPPGGTEAFF.

The chain employs TRBV9 and TRBJ2-7, with 9 bases lining up with TRBD1. In germline, CDR1 is SGDLS, CDR2 YYNGEE. The CDR3 sequence is 16 residues long. The V segment lost 4 bases and the J segment 6 bases; nucleotides outside the gene matches: 14. The CDR3 here is CASSPRPGTGSGEQYF. DNA of the CDR3: TGTGCCAGCAGCCCCCGTCCCGGGACAGGGTCTGGCGAGCAGTACTTC.

The J gene is TRBJ2-1, the V gene TRBV29-1; tentative D call: TRBD1 (6 bases). From germline, CDR1 is SQVTM and CDR2 ANQGSEA. Trimming shortened V by 7 bases and J by 7 bases, and 20 bases separated the two germline ends. The CDR3 is 14 residues long. In DNA form, the CDR3 reads TGCAGCGGTAACAGGGTCGGCTACGTGAATGAGCAGTTCTTC. This translates into CSGNRVGYVNEQFF.

The chain combines TRBV27 with TRBJ1-1; D is perhaps TRBD1 (5 bases). Germline V gene data show CDR1 as MNHEY and CDR2 as SMNVEV (reference sequence). V lost 7 bases to trimming and J lost 5 bases, with 17 bases between them. CDR3 length: 14 amino acids. The CDR3 reads CASNRGGTWTEAFF. In DNA, the CDR3 is TGTGCCAGCAATCGCGGGGGGACGTGGACTGAAGCTTTCTTT.

J is TRBJ2-3 and V is TRBV19; no firm D call. CDR1 and CDR2 from the germline V gene are LNHDA and SQIVND (reference sequence). The CDR3 runs to 15 residues. V lost 1 base and J lost 8, with 16 bases in between. CDR3 region: CASSIVPGPSGTQYF. CDR3 DNA sequence: TGTGCCAGTAGTATAGTTCCGGGTCCATCAGGTACGCAGTATTTT.

The chain uses TRBV6-5 and TRBJ2-7; D gene ambiguous. CDR3 length: 13 amino acids. The germline gives CDR1 MNHEY, CDR2 SVGAGI. Trimming removed 5 bases from V and 0 bases from J, with 8 bases in between. The CDR3 reads CASSPSGSYEQYF. In DNA, the CDR3 is TGTGCCAGCAGTCCCTCCGGCTCCTACGAGCAGTACTTC.

The J gene is TRBJ2-3, the V gene TRBV27; D is unresolved. This CDR3 region has 12 residues. The germline V gene encodes CDR1 MNHEY and CDR2 SMNVEV (reference sequence). V was cut by 5 bases and J by 2 bases, with 5 bases left in between. In DNA, the CDR3 is TGTGCCAGCAGTCCCTCCACAGATACGCAGTATTTT. Residues: CASSPSTDTQYF.

This clone was counted a single time. The chain links TRBV7-6 to TRBJ2-5; TRBD1 aligns across 7 bases. With the DNA end fitting TRBJ2-7 better, the J assignment may be wrong. Germline V gene data show CDR1 as SGHVS and CDR2 as FNYEAQ. The CDR3 runs to 13 residues. The CDR3 DNA follows: TGTGCCAGCAGCTCTAGACAGGGCGACGAGCAGTACTTC. Amino acids: CASSSRQGDEQYF.

Details on this clone: Within the sample, other DNA sequences also encode this same CDR3. J is TRBJ2-7 and V is TRBV28; no reliable D call. The length of the CDR3 is 10 residues. Trimming pared 5 bases from V and 2 bases from J, leaving 1 base between. Germline values: CDR1 MDHEN, CDR2 SYDVKM. CDR3 in DNA: TGTGCCAGCAGTACCTACGAGCAGTACTTC. It specifies CASSTYEQYF.

The chain is built from TRBV19 and TRBJ2-4; D uncertain. Germline V gene data show CDR1 as LNHDA and CDR2 as SQIVND (reference sequence). V was clipped by 3 bases and J by 6 bases, with 12 bases between them. This CDR3 is 14 amino acids long. The CDR3: CASSMRDWANIQYF. CDR3 in DNA: TGTGCCAGTAGTATGAGAGACTGGGCAAACATTCAGTACTTC.

V usage is TRBV6-4 and J usage is TRBJ2-5, with 12 bases matching TRBD2. V lost 5 bases, J lost 5 bases, and 3 bases stayed unmatched. The CDR3 consists of 14 residues. Germline CDR1 MRHNA, CDR2 SNTAGT. The CDR3: CASSRLAGEETQYF. DNA for the CDR3: TGTGCCAGCAGTCGACTAGCGGGAGAGGAGACCCAGTACTTC.

J is TRBJ1-1 and V is TRBV4-3, with TRBD1 as a possible D gene (5 bases). Trimming stripped 3 bases from V and 0 bases from J, with 17 bases between. The CDR3 has 17 amino acids. Germline CDR1 and CDR2: LGHNA and YSLEER. The CDR3 region is CASSQDFQQALNTEAFF. DNA of the CDR3: TGCGCCAGCAGCCAGGACTTCCAACAGGCCCTGAACACTGAAGCTTTCTTT.

V is TRBV4-1 and J is TRBJ1-2; D not certain. The CDR3 sequence is 16 residues long. Trimming left V 1 base short and J 8 bases short, with 20 bases between. The germline V gene encodes CDR1 MGHRA and CDR2 YSYEKL. CDR3 DNA sequence: TGCGCCAGCAGCCAAGCGAGCTTGTTGAGGAGTCACGGCTACACCTTC. Its protein is CASSQASLLRSHGYTF.

The V gene is TRBV19, the J gene TRBJ2-5, with D possibly called TRBD1 or TRBD2 (6 bases each). From germline, CDR1 is LNHDA and CDR2 SQIVND (reference sequence). CDR3 length: 15 residues. V gave up 5 bases and J gave up 2 bases, with 15 bases separating them. The CDR3 loop reads CASSSWGAFQETQYF. CDR3 nucleotide sequence: TGTGCCAGTAGTTCCTGGGGGGCCTTTCAAGAGACCCAGTACTTC. Looking up the rest from reference TRBV19 and TRBJ2-5 gives the full variable domain: DGGITQSPKYLFRKEGQNVTLSCEQNLNHDAMYWYRQDPGQGLRLIYYSQIVNDFQKGDIAEGYSVSREKKESFPLTVTSAQKNPTAFYLCASSSWGAFQETQYFGPGTRLLVL.

The chain joins TRBV9 to TRBJ2-1; D not resolved. Germline CDR1 and CDR2: SGDLS and YYNGEE. V lost 3 bases, J lost 7 bases, and 11 bases lay in between. This CDR3 contains 13 residues. CDR3 bases: TGTGCCAGCAGCGGACCGGCCTCAAATGAGCAGTTCTTC. Translation: CASSGPASNEQFF.

This clone was observed once. V gene TRBV5-1 combines with J gene TRBJ1-1; D gene ambiguous. The CDR3 sequence is 12 residues long. V lost 2 bases and J lost 5, with 7 bases in between. Germline CDR1 reads SGHRS; CDR2 reads YFSETQ. Here the CDR3 DNA reads TGCGCCAGCAGCTTTTCCGGGACTGAAGCTTTCTTT. Residues: CASSFSGTEAFF. The full variable domain, with the rest looked up from reference TRBV5-1 and TRBJ1-1, is KAGVTQTPRYLIKTRGQQVTLSCSPISGHRSVSWYQQTPGQGLQFLFEYFSETQRNKGNFPGRFSGRQFSNSRSEMNVSTLELGDSALYLCASSFSGTEAFFGQGTRLTVV.

This chain uses TRBV14 with TRBJ2-7, with D unclear. The CDR3 totals 12 residues. The V end lost 5 bases, the J end lost 3 bases, and 8 bases lay between the germline ends. CDR1 is SGHDN, CDR2 FVKESK, per germline. CDR3 DNA sequence: TGTGCCAGCAGCTATAGACTCTACGAGCAGTACTTC. Protein sequence: CASSYRLYEQYF.

The V and J genes are TRBV27 and TRBJ2-7, with 10 bases fitting TRBD1. V was pared by 3 bases and J by 4 bases, with 6 bases of the junction left unmatched. This CDR3 spans 15 amino acids. Germline values: CDR1 MNHEY, CDR2 SMNVEV (reference sequence). The DNA of the CDR3 is TGTGCCAGCAGTTTCGCGGGACAGGGGTGGTACGAGCAGTACTTC. Translation gives CASSFAGQGWYEQYF.

The J gene is TRBJ2-1, the V gene TRBV19, with 7 bases identical to TRBD2. CDR3 length equals 15 residues. The germline V gene encodes CDR1 LNHDA and CDR2 SQIVND (reference sequence). V dropped 4 bases and J dropped 0; count of bases not matched to a gene: 3. CDR3 sequence (DNA): TGTGCCAGTAGTACGCTAGCGGCCTCCTACAATGAGCAGTTCTTC. Translated, it gives CASSTLAASYNEQFF.

A single count supports this clone. The chain has TRBV15 and TRBJ2-3; TRBD2 aligns across 11 bases. The CDR3 sequence is 16 residues long. Germline-derived CDR1 and CDR2 are LNHNV and YYDKDF (reference sequence). The V gene end was trimmed by 0 bases and the J gene end by 1 base; junction bases not matched to a gene: 0. The CDR3 sequence: CATSRELAGGTDTQYF. The CDR3, as DNA: TGTGCCACCAGCAGAGAACTAGCGGGGGGCACAGATACGCAGTATTTT.

This clone was picked up one time. J is TRBJ1-1 and V is TRBV19; D gene ambiguous. V was shortened by 5 bases and J by 3 bases, with 13 bases between the two germline ends. The V gene's germline CDR1 is LNHDA and CDR2 SQIVND (reference sequence). CDR3 length equals 14 residues. The CDR3 DNA reads as TGTGCCAGTAGTCTCCGGACGGTCTACACTGAAGCTTTCTTT. It specifies CASSLRTVYTEAFF. The full variable domain, completed using reference TRBV19 and TRBJ1-1, is DGGITQSPKYLFRKEGQNVTLSCEQNLNHDAMYWYRQDPGQGLRLIYYSQIVNDFQKGDIAEGYSVSREKKESFPLTVTSAQKNPTAFYLCASSLRTVYTEAFFGQGTRLTVV.

V gene TRBV18 combines with J gene TRBJ2-1; D is perhaps TRBD1 or TRBD2 (5 bases each). The CDR3 extends over 18 amino acids. From germline, CDR1 is KGHSH and CDR2 LQKENI. V shed 2 bases and J shed 0 bases, with 17 bases lying between them. For the CDR3, the DNA is TGTGCCAGCTCACCAATTGGAGGACCAGGGAGCTCCTACAATGAGCAGTTCTTC. Translating it yields CASSPIGGPGSSYNEQFF.